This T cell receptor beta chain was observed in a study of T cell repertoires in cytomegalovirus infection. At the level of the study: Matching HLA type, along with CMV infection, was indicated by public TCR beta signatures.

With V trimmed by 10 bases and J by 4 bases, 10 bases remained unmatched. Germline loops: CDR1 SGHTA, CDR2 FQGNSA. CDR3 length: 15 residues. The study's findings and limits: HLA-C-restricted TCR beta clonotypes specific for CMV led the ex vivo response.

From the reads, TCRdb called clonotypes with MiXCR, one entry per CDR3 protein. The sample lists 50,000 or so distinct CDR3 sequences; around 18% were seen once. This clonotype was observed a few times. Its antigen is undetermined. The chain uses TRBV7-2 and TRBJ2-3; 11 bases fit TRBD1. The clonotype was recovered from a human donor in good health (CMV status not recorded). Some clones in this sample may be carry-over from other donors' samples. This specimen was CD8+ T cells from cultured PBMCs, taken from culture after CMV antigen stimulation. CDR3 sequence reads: CATSPGQGAADTQYF. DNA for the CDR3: TGTGCCACCTCACCCGGACAGGGGGCAGCAGATACGCAGTATTTT.